These T cell receptor beta chains were read from a single sample in a study of cytomegalovirus exposure and HLA in healthy donors. Repertoires were generated with immunoSEQ multiplex PCR, while TCRdb's copy carries only in-frame clones and drops some. Here the sample spans around 150,000 clones, 70% to 80% being singletons. Material for sequencing was PBMCs. Every receptor here comes from a human donor in good health. CDR3s include the opening cysteine and the closing phenylalanine or tryptophan. D genes are given only for firm matches. Part of the rows lack a size; the others show once, few, many or a class for expanded clones.

clone size: NA
D gene: NA
CDR3 length: 16
V gene: TRBV7-8
J gene: TRBJ1-3
CDR3 protein: CASTLGQGRSGNTIYF
CDR3 DNA: TGTGCCAGCACCTTAGGGCAGGGTCGCTCTGGAAACACCATATATTTT

clone size: NA
D gene: NA
CDR3 length: 15
V gene: TRBV6-6
J gene: TRBJ1-4
CDR3 protein: CASSYSKMADEKLFF
CDR3 DNA: TGTGCCAGCAGTTACTCGAAAATGGCTGATGAAAAACTGTTTTTT

clone size: NA
D gene: TRBD2
CDR3 length: 13
V gene: TRBV6-4
J gene: TRBJ2-1
CDR3 protein: CASSTLAGGEQFF
CDR3 DNA: TGTGCCAGCAGTACCCTAGCGGGAGGAGAGCAGTTCTTC

clone size: NA
D gene: NA
CDR3 length: 13
V gene: TRBV19
J gene: TRBJ1-1
CDR3 protein: CASSIRTDAEAFF
CDR3 DNA: TGTGCCAGTAGTATCCGGACAGACGCTGAAGCTTTCTTT

clone size: NA
D gene: NA
CDR3 length: 15
V gene: TRBV9
J gene: TRBJ2-5
CDR3 protein: CASSVGGSGQETQYF
CDR3 DNA: TGTGCCAGCAGCGTAGGGGGTAGCGGACAAGAGACCCAGTACTTC

clone size: NA
D gene: NA
CDR3 length: 14
V gene: TRBV27
J gene: TRBJ2-1
CDR3 protein: CASSPVDSNNEQFF
CDR3 DNA: TGTGCCAGCAGTCCAGTGGACAGTAACAATGAGCAGTTCTTC

clone size: NA
D gene: NA
CDR3 length: 12
V gene: TRBV7-2
J gene: TRBJ1-5
CDR3 protein: CASSPAGQPQHF
CDR3 DNA: TGTGCCAGCAGCCCCGCAGGACAGCCCCAGCATTTT

clone size: NA
D gene: NA
CDR3 length: 15
V gene: TRBV2
J gene: TRBJ2-7
CDR3 protein: CASSVTRGQFSEQYF
CDR3 DNA: TGTGCCAGCAGTGTTACCAGGGGCCAATTTAGCGAGCAGTACTTC

clone size: NA
D gene: NA
CDR3 length: 14
V gene: TRBV5-1
J gene: TRBJ2-1
CDR3 protein: CASSLALASNEQFF
CDR3 DNA: TGCGCCAGCAGCTTGGCCTTAGCTTCCAATGAGCAGTTCTTC

clone size: NA
D gene: TRBD1
CDR3 length: 15
V gene: TRBV5-1
J gene: TRBJ2-1
CDR3 protein: CASSSGQGAYHEQFF
CDR3 DNA: TGCGCCAGCAGCTCAGGACAGGGGGCGTACCATGAGCAGTTCTTC

clone size: once
D gene: NA
CDR3 length: 12
V gene: TRBV6-6
J gene: TRBJ2-1
CDR3 protein: CASSLPTQLPFF
CDR3 DNA: TGTGCCAGCAGCTTACCTACCCAATTGCCCTTCTTC

clone size: few
D gene: NA
CDR3 length: 15
V gene: TRBV30
J gene: TRBJ2-2
CDR3 protein: CAWSKPTGRTGELFF
CDR3 DNA: TGTGCCTGGAGTAAACCGACAGGTCGCACCGGGGAGCTGTTTTTT

clone size: NA
D gene: NA
CDR3 length: 14
V gene: TRBV28
J gene: TRBJ2-7
CDR3 protein: CASSFRFQSYEQYF
CDR3 DNA: TGTGCCAGCAGTTTTCGTTTCCAGTCCTACGAGCAGTACTTC

clone size: NA
D gene: NA
CDR3 length: 13
V gene: TRBV4-1
J gene: TRBJ2-7
CDR3 protein: CASRGLSSYEQYF
CDR3 DNA: TGCGCCAGCAGGGGGCTTTCTTCCTACGAGCAGTACTTC

clone size: NA
D gene: NA
CDR3 length: 11
V gene: TRBV10-2
J gene: TRBJ2-7
CDR3 protein: CASSEGNEQYF
CDR3 DNA: TGCGCCAGCAGTGAGGGCAACGAGCAGTACTTC

clone size: NA
D gene: NA
CDR3 length: 13
V gene: TRBV30
J gene: TRBJ2-1
CDR3 protein: CAWSLQVDNEQFF
CDR3 DNA: TGTGCCTGGAGTTTGCAGGTAGACAATGAGCAGTTCTTC

clone size: NA
D gene: TRBD1
CDR3 length: 14
V gene: TRBV25-1
J gene: TRBJ2-7
CDR3 protein: CASSAPDREYEQYF
CDR3 DNA: TGTGCCAGCAGTGCCCCGGACAGGGAATACGAGCAGTACTTC

clone size: NA
D gene: TRBD1
CDR3 length: 15
V gene: TRBV18
J gene: TRBJ1-1
CDR3 protein: CASSPSGTVNTEAFF
CDR3 DNA: TGTGCCAGCTCACCTTCCGGGACAGTGAACACTGAAGCTTTCTTT

clone size: NA
D gene: TRBD1
CDR3 length: 15
V gene: TRBV7-6
J gene: TRBJ1-2
CDR3 protein: CASSPRGDRFSGYPF
CDR3 DNA: TGTGCCAGCAGCCCCAGAGGGGACAGATTTTCCGGCTACCCCTTC

clone size: few
D gene: TRBD1
CDR3 length: 14
V gene: TRBV5-1
J gene: TRBJ1-1
CDR3 protein: CASSSGQMNTEAFF
CDR3 DNA: TGCGCCAGCAGCTCGGGACAGATGAACACTGAAGCTTTCTTT

clone size: once
D gene: NA
CDR3 length: 16
V gene: TRBV5-8
J gene: TRBJ1-1
CDR3 protein: CASSFYPGILHTEAFF
CDR3 DNA: TGTGCCAGCAGCTTTTACCCAGGGATTCTGCACACTGAAGCTTTCTTT

clone size: once
D gene: NA
CDR3 length: 14
V gene: TRBV11-2
J gene: TRBJ2-2
CDR3 protein: CASSLGGAGGELFF
CDR3 DNA: TGTGCCAGCAGCTTAGGGGGCGCCGGCGGGGAGCTGTTTTTT

clone size: once
D gene: NA
CDR3 length: 12
V gene: TRBV7-9
J gene: TRBJ1-2
CDR3 protein: CASSAPTGGYTF
CDR3 DNA: TGTGCCAGCAGCGCCCCCACAGGGGGCTACACCTTC

clone size: NA
D gene: TRBD1
CDR3 length: 16
V gene: TRBV27
J gene: TRBJ2-2
CDR3 protein: CASSLSGQGGTGELFF
CDR3 DNA: TGTGCCAGCAGTTTGTCGGGACAGGGTGGAACCGGGGAGCTGTTTTTT

clone size: NA
D gene: NA
CDR3 length: 16
V gene: TRBV18
J gene: TRBJ1-3
CDR3 protein: CASEESRLSSGNTIYF
CDR3 DNA: TGTGCCAGCGAGGAGAGCCGCTTGAGCTCTGGAAACACCATATATTTT

clone size: NA
D gene: TRBD2
CDR3 length: 16
V gene: TRBV5-5
J gene: TRBJ2-3
CDR3 protein: CASSSLAGGAGDTQYF
CDR3 DNA: TGTGCCAGCAGCTCCTTAGCGGGGGGGGCGGGAGATACGCAGTATTTT

clone size: NA
D gene: TRBD2
CDR3 length: 16
V gene: TRBV29-1
J gene: TRBJ2-7
CDR3 protein: CSASTPPSGASYEQYF
CDR3 DNA: TGCAGCGCCTCCACACCCCCTAGCGGGGCTTCCTACGAGCAGTACTTC

clone size: NA
D gene: NA
CDR3 length: 14
V gene: TRBV5-4
J gene: TRBJ1-2
CDR3 protein: CASSPGQGPYGYTF
CDR3 DNA: TGTGCCAGCAGCCCGGGGCAGGGGCCCTATGGCTACACCTTC

clone size: NA
D gene: TRBD1
CDR3 length: 13
V gene: TRBV6-5
J gene: TRBJ1-2
CDR3 protein: CASSYRDSYGYTF
CDR3 DNA: TGTGCCAGCAGTTACAGGGACAGCTATGGCTACACCTTC

clone size: NA
D gene: NA
CDR3 length: 16
V gene: TRBV6-5
J gene: TRBJ1-3
CDR3 protein: CASSYSRVISGNTIYF
CDR3 DNA: TGTGCCAGCAGTTACTCACGGGTTATCTCTGGAAACACCATATATTTT

clone size: NA
D gene: NA
CDR3 length: 15
V gene: TRBV28
J gene: TRBJ1-4
CDR3 protein: CASGPLTPNPEKLFF
CDR3 DNA: TGTGCCAGCGGGCCTCTGACCCCTAACCCTGAAAAACTGTTTTTT

clone size: few
D gene: NA
CDR3 length: 13
V gene: TRBV27
J gene: TRBJ2-1
CDR3 protein: CASSSPTYNEQFF
CDR3 DNA: TGTGCCAGCAGTTCACCTACCTACAATGAGCAGTTCTTC

clone size: once
D gene: NA
CDR3 length: 11
V gene: TRBV30
J gene: TRBJ2-7
CDR3 protein: CAWRTGWEQYF
CDR3 DNA: TGTGCCTGGAGGACCGGGTGGGAGCAGTACTTC

clone size: NA
D gene: NA
CDR3 length: 14
V gene: TRBV30
J gene: TRBJ1-1
CDR3 protein: CAWSVGSGATEAFF
CDR3 DNA: TGTGCCTGGAGTGTCGGGTCAGGGGCCACTGAAGCTTTCTTT

clone size: NA
D gene: TRBD2
CDR3 length: 14
V gene: TRBV9
J gene: TRBJ2-7
CDR3 protein: CASSVGLAGGEQYF
CDR3 DNA: TGTGCCAGCAGCGTGGGACTAGCGGGAGGCGAGCAGTACTTC

clone size: NA
D gene: NA
CDR3 length: 12
V gene: TRBV7-8
J gene: TRBJ2-6
CDR3 protein: CASSLGEDVLTF
CDR3 DNA: TGTGCCAGCAGCTTAGGAGAGGACGTCCTGACTTTC

clone size: NA
D gene: TRBD2
CDR3 length: 19
V gene: TRBV7-2
J gene: TRBJ2-7
CDR3 protein: CASGRAAGTSGRLSYEQYF
CDR3 DNA: TGTGCCAGCGGCAGAGCCGCCGGGACTAGCGGGAGACTAAGCTACGAGCAGTACTTC

clone size: NA
D gene: NA
CDR3 length: 14
V gene: TRBV27
J gene: TRBJ1-5
CDR3 protein: CASSLSTDYQPQHF
CDR3 DNA: TGTGCCAGCAGTTTATCTACAGATTATCAGCCCCAGCATTTT

clone size: NA
D gene: TRBD1
CDR3 length: 14
V gene: TRBV27
J gene: TRBJ2-7
CDR3 protein: CASSFGTGAYEQYF
CDR3 DNA: TGTGCCAGCAGTTTTGGGACAGGGGCCTACGAGCAGTACTTC

clone size: NA
D gene: NA
CDR3 length: 15
V gene: TRBV28
J gene: TRBJ1-3
CDR3 protein: CASSQRGGTGNTIYF
CDR3 DNA: TGTGCCAGCAGCCAGAGGGGGGGTACAGGAAACACCATATATTTT

clone size: NA
D gene: TRBD1
CDR3 length: 14
V gene: TRBV19
J gene: TRBJ2-3
CDR3 protein: CASSGQGGTDTQYF
CDR3 DNA: TGTGCCAGTAGTGGACAGGGGGGCACAGATACGCAGTATTTT